Included here is one TCR beta chain sequence, with context. This entry belongs to a study of T cell responses to AZD1222 COVID-19 vaccine. This table comes from immunoSEQ multiplex PCR, and its TCRdb copy is limited to in-frame clones, with some not included. The table shows about 140,000 clones, with 85% to 90% occurring only once. This CDR3 comprises 14 residues. Between the trimmed V and J ends, which lost 2 bases and 5 bases, there was a span of 11 bases. Germline lookup yields CDR1 SGHDT and CDR2 YYEEEE. The chain carries TRBV5-6 and TRBJ2-1; D is unclear. The TCR originated in an adult in good health. The sample consisted of peripheral blood, taken on day 0 of AZD1222 vaccination. CDR3 protein: CASSLSAPDNEQFF. The DNA of the CDR3 is TGTGCCAGCAGCTTAAGTGCCCCGGACAATGAGCAGTTCTTC.